This TCR beta chain was obtained from a study of control samples from healthy donors and cancer patients. Sequencing was performed with immunoSEQ multiplex PCR; in TCRdb, only in-frame clones are kept and a portion is missing. The profile covers approximately 140,000 clones, with 80% to 90% appearing a single time and approximately 9% taken by the ten largest. The CDR3 is made up of 16 amino acids. Trimming cost V 2 bases and J 4 bases; bases outside gene matches: 10. The germline CDR1 and CDR2 sequences are SNHLY and FYNNEI. Material: blood. This receptor was taken from a woman aged 25 to 39 in good health. V usage is TRBV2 and J usage is TRBJ2-5, with 7 bases matching TRBD2. In nucleotides, the CDR3 is TGTGCCAGCAGTGAATACCCCCGGGCGGGAGTAGAGACCCAGTACTTC. Residues: CASSEYPRAGVETQYF.